This T cell receptor beta chain was retrieved from a study of blood T cell repertoires in COVID-19. Study-level information: The analysed material was cDNA or gDNA that came from T cells, B-cell-depleted T cells, or PBMCs.

Trimming at V came to 5 bases and at J to 10 bases, leaving 12 bases not matched to a gene. The CDR3 loop spans 14 amino acids. Germline CDR1 reads LGHNT; CDR2 reads FRNRAP. Here immunoSEQ multiplex PCR was the method, and the copy in TCRdb shows in-frame clones only, minus some. The repertoire holds about 250,000 clones, with just over 85% as singletons. This TCR derives from a man in his forties who had recovered from COVID-19. Input material: PBMCs or T cells enriched from blood (not recorded which). The gene calls are TRBV12-5 and TRBJ1-2; 8 bases are shared with TRBD1. The CDR3 DNA follows: TGTGCTAGTGGTGGGGACAGGCCCGCGGGAGCCTACACCTTC. Residues: CASGGDRPAGAYTF. Using reference TRBV12-5 and TRBJ1-2 for the parts outside the CDR3, the full variable domain is DARVTQTPRHKVTEMGQEVTMRCQPILGHNTVFWYRQTMMQGLELLAYFRNRAPLDDSGMPKDRFSAEMPDATLATLKIQPSEPRDSAVYFCASGGDRPAGAYTFGSGTRLTVV.